Here is one TCR beta chain with its context. The assay was immunoSEQ multiplex PCR, and TCRdb's table has in-frame clones only and misses some. The table includes 300,000 to 350,000 clones, about 88% detected once. Grouping used clinical history reported by participants in a survey and questionnaire. This entry comes from a study of blood T cell repertoires in COVID-19. CDR1 LNHDA and CDR2 SQIVND come from the germline V gene (reference sequence). Trimming cost V 5 bases and J 8 bases; bases outside gene matches: 7. The CDR3 has 16 residues. The material sequenced was PBMCs or T cells enriched from blood (not recorded which). The receptor's source is a woman aged 25 to 45 who had been exposed to COVID-19. The chain combines TRBV19 with TRBJ2-1; 15 nucleotides line up with TRBD2. CDR3 amino acids: CASSLGLAGGPDEQFF. The CDR3 nucleotides are TGTGCCAGTAGTCTAGGACTAGCGGGAGGGCCCGATGAGCAGTTCTTC. Looking up the rest from reference TRBV19 and TRBJ2-1 gives the full variable domain: DGGITQSPKYLFRKEGQNVTLSCEQNLNHDAMYWYRQDPGQGLRLIYYSQIVNDFQKGDIAEGYSVSREKKESFPLTVTSAQKNPTAFYLCASSLGLAGGPDEQFFGPGTRLTVL.